This entry features one T cell receptor beta chain sequence. What it binds is not known. This specimen belongs to a study of T cell responses to AZD1222 COVID-19 vaccine. Study-level results: The donor group comprised mostly white British people and more females; the analysis possibly underestimated clonal diversity.

V was clipped by 4 bases and J by 10 bases; unmatched bases: 16. The CDR3 is 17 amino acids. Germline V gives CDR1 MNHEY, CDR2 SMNVEV (reference sequence). Clones were read by immunoSEQ multiplex PCR, and TCRdb kept only the in-frame ones, dropping some. The data show 65,000 to 85,000 clones, over 75% seen once. The starting material was peripheral blood, obtained on day 0 of AZD1222 vaccination. The genes are TRBV27 and TRBJ1-6; TRBD1 matches at 7 bases. The origin of this receptor is an adult in good health. Written as DNA, the CDR3 is TGTGCCAGCAGTTCCTCCTGGACGCACAGGGGTAGGTCACCCCTCCACTTT. Amino acid sequence: CASSSSWTHRGRSPLHF.